This T cell receptor (beta chain) was recovered during a study of T cells in Graves' hyperthyroidism and ophthalmopathy. The CDR3 loop spans 15 amino acids. Between the trimmed V and J ends, which lost 0 bases and 7 bases, there was a span of 13 bases. The V gene's germline CDR1 is SGHRS and CDR2 YFSETQ. Using RNA transcripts as the source, TCR beta CDR3 regions were amplified. The HTBI primer set drove a first-round RT-PCR of the TCR CDR3. TCRdb re-called the multiplex PCR reads with MiXCR, one entry per CDR3 protein. The repertoire holds 460,000 or so distinct CDR3 sequences, with roughly an eighth as singletons. Notes on this clonotype: A much larger clone lies a single base off, so this may be a read error.

Hyperthyroidism had been newly diagnosed in patients aged 18 to 65, and its duration was under 2 months. Orbital computed tomography and thyroid ultrasound, together with serum TRAb and thyroxine and clinical symptoms, were used for diagnoses. Extraction of PBMCs used 9 to 10 ml of fresh peripheral blood. This clonotype was sampled from a woman between 18 and 30 years old with Graves' hyperthyroidism. Sequencing input: blood. This sequence joins TRBV5-1 and TRBJ1-4, with a possible D match to TRBD1 (5 bases). The CDR3 DNA sequence: TGCGCCAGCAGCTTGGAGACGGACATTAGTGAAAAACTGTTTTTT. This sequence encodes CASSLETDISEKLFF.